This T cell receptor beta chain was identified during a study of a mutant IDH1 vaccine in newly diagnosed glioma. Study in general: Radiotherapy, temozolomide, or both had been given previously, and both were given to most.

The protocol was immunoSEQ multiplex PCR, while the TCRdb copy is restricted to in-frame clones and leaves out a portion. The sample yields about 36,000 clones, 80% seen once. The time point here: week 11, during vaccination. Each vaccine dose was 300 ug of mutant IDH1 20-mer peptide, with topical imiquimod. The CDR3 runs 14 residues. Germline-derived CDR1 and CDR2 are LNHDA and SQIVND (reference sequence). V shed 5 bases and J shed 4 bases, with 14 bases lying between them. Turning to this clone: What it recognizes is unknown.

Sample: peripheral blood mononuclear cells (PBMCs), taken from a glioma patient whose treatment included an IDH1 peptide vaccine. The receptor comes from a woman aged 25 to 39 with glioma. Some clones in this sample may be carry-over from other donors' samples. V is TRBV19 and J is TRBJ1-1; D may be TRBD1 (5 bases). CDR3 nucleotide sequence: TGTGCCAGTAGTCCTATCAATGGGGGCACTGAAGCTTTCTTT. Residues: CASSPINGGTEAFF.